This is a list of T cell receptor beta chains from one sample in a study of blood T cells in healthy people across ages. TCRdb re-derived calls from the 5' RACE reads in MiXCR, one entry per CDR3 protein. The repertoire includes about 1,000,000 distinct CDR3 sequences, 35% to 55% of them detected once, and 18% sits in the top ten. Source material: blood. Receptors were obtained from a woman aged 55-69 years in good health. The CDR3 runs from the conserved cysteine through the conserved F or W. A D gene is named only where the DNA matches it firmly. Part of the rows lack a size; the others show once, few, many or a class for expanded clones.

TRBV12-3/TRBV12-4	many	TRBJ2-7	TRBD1	TGTGCCAGCAGTTCTGGGACAGGGGGGCCCTACGAGCAGTACTTC	CASSSGTGGPYEQYF
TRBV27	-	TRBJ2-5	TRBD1	TGTGCCAGCAGTTCTAGTCTAACAGGGGTGAGGGAGACCCAGTACTTC	CASSSSLTGVRETQYF
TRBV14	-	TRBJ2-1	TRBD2	TGTGCCAGCAGCCAGCTCACGGGACTACCAGGCAGTGAGCAGTTCTTC	CASSQLTGLPGSEQFF
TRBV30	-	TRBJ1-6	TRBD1	TGTGCCTGGAGTCTCCCCGGGACAGGATATTCACCCCTCCACTTT	CAWSLPGTGYSPLHF
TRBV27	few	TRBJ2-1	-	TGTGCCAGTGCGGACAGAGCCAATGAGCAGTTCTTC	CASADRANEQFF
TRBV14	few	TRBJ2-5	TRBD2	TGTGCCAGCAGCTTACTAGCGGGAGGGCCCGAGGAGACCCAGTACTTC	CASSLLAGGPEETQYF
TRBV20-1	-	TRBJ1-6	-	TGCAGTGCTAGAGGGGGTGAAGGGCGGATGAATTCACCCCTCCACTTT	CSARGGEGRMNSPLHF
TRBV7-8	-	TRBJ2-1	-	TGTGCCGGCAGCTTAGGGCGCCAGGGTTGGGAGACCCAGTTCTTC	CAGSLGRQGWETQFF
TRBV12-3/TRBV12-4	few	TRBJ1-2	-	TGTGCCAGCAGCTTCAAGTTGTCTCATGGCTACACCTTC	CASSFKLSHGYTF
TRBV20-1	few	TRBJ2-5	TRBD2	TGCAGTGCTCCCGTCGGGGAGGGCCTCTTGGTAGAGACCCAGTACTTC	CSAPVGEGLLVETQYF
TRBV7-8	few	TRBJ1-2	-	TGTGCCAGCAGCCAGGCAGGAGGTGTGTATGGCTACACCTTC	CASSQAGGVYGYTF
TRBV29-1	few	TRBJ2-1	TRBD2	TGCAGCGTCTCCGGACTAGCGGAATACAATGAGCAGTTCTTC	CSVSGLAEYNEQFF
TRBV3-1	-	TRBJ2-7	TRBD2	TGTGCCAGCACCCGGAGTAGCGGGAGCTCCTACGAGCAGTACTTC	CASTRSSGSSYEQYF
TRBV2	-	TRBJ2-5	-	TGTGCCAGCAGTGCAGGTGGTGATGGAGAGACCCAGTACTTC	CASSAGGDGETQYF
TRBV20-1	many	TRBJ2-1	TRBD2	TGCAGTGCCTTCCCTACTAGCGGCTCCTACAATGAGCAGTTCTTC	CSAFPTSGSYNEQFF
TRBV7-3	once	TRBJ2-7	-	TGTGCCAGCAGCTTACGAGGGGGGAAGGCCACCTACGAGCAGTACTTC	CASSLRGGKATYEQYF
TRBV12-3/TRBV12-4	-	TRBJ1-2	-	TGTGCCAGCAAGCCAGGGAAACTATATGGCTACACCTTC	CASKPGKLYGYTF
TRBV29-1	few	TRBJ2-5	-	TGCAGCGTTGAAGGGGGGGCAGTTACTCGGCAAGAGACCCAGTACTTC	CSVEGGAVTRQETQYF
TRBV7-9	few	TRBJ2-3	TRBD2	TGTGCCAGCAGCCCCAAGGGGGTGGGACTAGCGGGATTGACGCAGTATTTT	CASSPKGVGLAGLTQYF
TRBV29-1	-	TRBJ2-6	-	TGCAGCGCCCCGCTGACTACGGGAGGGGCCAACGTCCTGACTTTC	CSAPLTTGGANVLTF
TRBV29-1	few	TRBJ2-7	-	TGCAGCGTTTTGAGGAAAAGCGAACCTACCGAGCAGTACTTC	CSVLRKSEPTEQYF
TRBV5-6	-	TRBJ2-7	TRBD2	TGTGCCAGCTCACGACTAGCGGAAAACTTCTACGAGCAGTACTTC	CASSRLAENFYEQYF
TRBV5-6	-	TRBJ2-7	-	TGTGCCAGCACATCCCACAGGTTAGGAGGCTCCTACGAGCAGTACTTC	CASTSHRLGGSYEQYF
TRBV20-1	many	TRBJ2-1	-	TGCAGTGCAGGGATGGGGAAGGGTAATGAGCAGTTCTTC	CSAGMGKGNEQFF